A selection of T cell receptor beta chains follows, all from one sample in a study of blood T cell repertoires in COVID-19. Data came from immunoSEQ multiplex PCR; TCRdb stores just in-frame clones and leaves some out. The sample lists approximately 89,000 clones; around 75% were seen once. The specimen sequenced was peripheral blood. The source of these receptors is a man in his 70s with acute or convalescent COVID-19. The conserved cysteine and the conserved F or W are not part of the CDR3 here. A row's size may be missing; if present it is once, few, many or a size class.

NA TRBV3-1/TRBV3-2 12 ASSPRDIVKEQF
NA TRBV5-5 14 ASSLAELAGQETQY
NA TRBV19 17 ASTSSGRAPLKTYNEQF
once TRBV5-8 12 ASSLGGLTYGYT
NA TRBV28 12 ASSPPPLPQTQY
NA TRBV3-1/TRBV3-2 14 ASSQRLAGGPGEQY
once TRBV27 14 ASSQRGGISPYEQF
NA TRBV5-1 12 ASNHGQVPYEQY
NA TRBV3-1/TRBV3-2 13 ASSQGVGGEGEQF
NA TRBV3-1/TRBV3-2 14 ASSQPSGRDSGELF